The 3 T cell receptor beta chains listed next were all sequenced from one sample in a study of blood T cell repertoires in COVID-19. Sequenced by immunoSEQ multiplex PCR; TCRdb stores in-frame clones only, minus some. The data show 70,000 to 80,000 clones, 82% seen once. The sample consisted of peripheral blood. These receptor sequences come from a woman aged 80 or older with acute or convalescent COVID-19.

The V call is TRBV3-1 (or the pseudogene TRBV3-2), the J call TRBJ2-7; 11 positions match TRBD2. Trimming at V came to 3 bases and at J to 5 bases, leaving 3 bases not matched to a gene. The CDR3 extends over 14 amino acids. Germline-derived CDR1 and CDR2 are LGHDT and YNNKEL (reference sequence). CDR3 nucleotide sequence: TGTGCCAGCAGCCAGGTAGCGGGAGGGCACGAGCAGTACTTC. Translating it yields CASSQVAGGHEQYF.

CDR3 bases: TGTGCCTGGAGTCGGACAGGGCTACAAGAGACCCAGTACTTC. Protein: CAWSRTGLQETQYF. The genes are TRBV30 and TRBJ2-5; 8 bases are a match to TRBD1. There are 14 residues in the CDR3. V dropped 2 bases and J dropped 2; count of bases not matched to a gene: 4. Per germline, CDR1 GTSNPN and CDR2 SVGIG (reference sequence).

This clone occurred many times. The rearrangement joins TRBV6-5 to TRBJ2-1; 7 bases are shared with TRBD1. The CDR3 extends over 14 amino acids. Losses at the gene ends were 6 bases for V and 6 bases for J; bases not matched to a gene: 8. Germline CDR1 MNHEY, CDR2 SVGAGI. The CDR3 coding sequence is TGTGCCAGCAGGACCGATGGACAGGTCAATGAGCAGTTCTTC. This encodes CASRTDGQVNEQFF.